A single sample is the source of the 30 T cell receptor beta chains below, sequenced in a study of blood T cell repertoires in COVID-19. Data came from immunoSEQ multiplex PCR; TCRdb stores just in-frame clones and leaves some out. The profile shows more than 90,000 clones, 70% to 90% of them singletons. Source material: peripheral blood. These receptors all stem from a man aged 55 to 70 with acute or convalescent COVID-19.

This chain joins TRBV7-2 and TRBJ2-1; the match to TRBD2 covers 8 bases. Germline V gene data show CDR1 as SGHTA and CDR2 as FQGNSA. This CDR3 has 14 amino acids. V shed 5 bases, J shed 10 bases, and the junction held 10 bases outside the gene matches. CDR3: CASSARLATEEQFF. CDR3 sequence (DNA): TGTGCCAGCAGCGCGAGACTAGCGACGGAAGAGCAGTTCTTC.

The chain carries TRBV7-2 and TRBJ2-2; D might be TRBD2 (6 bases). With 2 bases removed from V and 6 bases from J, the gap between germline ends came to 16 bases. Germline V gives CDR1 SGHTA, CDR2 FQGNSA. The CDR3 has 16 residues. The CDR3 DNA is TGTGCCAGCAGCTTAACCCGGGCCGGCGGGGCCGGGGAGCTGTTTTTT. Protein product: CASSLTRAGGAGELFF.

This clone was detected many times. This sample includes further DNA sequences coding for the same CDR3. The CDR3: CASSFGQSNQPQHF. CDR3 nucleotides: TGTGCCAGCAGCTTCGGACAGAGCAATCAGCCCCAGCATTTT. J is TRBJ1-5 and V is TRBV7-9, with D maybe TRBD1 (6 bases). CDR1 SEHNR and CDR2 FQNEAQ come from the germline V gene (reference sequence). Between the trimmed V and J ends, which lost 3 bases and 1 base, there was a span of 7 bases. The CDR3 spans 14 residues.

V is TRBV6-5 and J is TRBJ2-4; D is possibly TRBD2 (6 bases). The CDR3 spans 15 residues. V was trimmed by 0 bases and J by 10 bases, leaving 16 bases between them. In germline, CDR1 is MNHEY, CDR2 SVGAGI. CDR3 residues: CASSYSRRVGGIQYF. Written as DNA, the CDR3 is TGTGCCAGCAGTTACTCGCGCCGGGTTGGGGGGATTCAGTACTTC.

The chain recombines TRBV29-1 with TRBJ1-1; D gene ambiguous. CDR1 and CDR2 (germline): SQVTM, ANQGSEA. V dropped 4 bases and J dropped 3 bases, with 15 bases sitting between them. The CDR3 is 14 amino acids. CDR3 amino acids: CSVANRGTHTEAFF. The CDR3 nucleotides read TGCAGCGTTGCCAATCGGGGAACGCACACTGAAGCTTTCTTT.

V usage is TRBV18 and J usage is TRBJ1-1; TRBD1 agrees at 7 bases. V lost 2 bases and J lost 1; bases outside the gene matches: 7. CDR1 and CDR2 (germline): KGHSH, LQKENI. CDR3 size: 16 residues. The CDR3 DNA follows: TGTGCCAGCTCACCAACCATGTGGACAGGGAACACTGAAGCTTTCTTT. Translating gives CASSPTMWTGNTEAFF.

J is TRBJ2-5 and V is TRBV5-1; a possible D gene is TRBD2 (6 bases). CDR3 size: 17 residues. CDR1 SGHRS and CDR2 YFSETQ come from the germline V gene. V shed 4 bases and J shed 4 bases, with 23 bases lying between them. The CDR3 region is CASSRGDLTGNGETQYF. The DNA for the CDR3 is TGCGCCAGCAGCCGTGGGGACTTGACTGGGAATGGAGAGACCCAGTACTTC. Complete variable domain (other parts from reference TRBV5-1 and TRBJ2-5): KAGVTQTPRYLIKTRGQQVTLSCSPISGHRSVSWYQQTPGQGLQFLFEYFSETQRNKGNFPGRFSGRQFSNSRSEMNVSTLELGDSALYLCASSRGDLTGNGETQYFGPGTRLLVL.

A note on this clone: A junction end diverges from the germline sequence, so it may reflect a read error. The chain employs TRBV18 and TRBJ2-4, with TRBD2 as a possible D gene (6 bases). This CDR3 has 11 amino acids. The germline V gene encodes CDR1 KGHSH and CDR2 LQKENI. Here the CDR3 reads CASSPGDSQHF. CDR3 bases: TGTGCCAGCTCACCGGGGGACTCCCAGCACTTC.

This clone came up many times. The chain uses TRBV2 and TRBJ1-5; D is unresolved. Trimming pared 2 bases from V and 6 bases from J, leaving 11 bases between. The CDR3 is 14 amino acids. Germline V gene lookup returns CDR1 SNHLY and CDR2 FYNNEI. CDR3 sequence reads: CASSERTRGQPQHF. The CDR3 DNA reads TGTGCCAGCAGTGAACGGACTAGAGGTCAGCCCCAGCATTTT.

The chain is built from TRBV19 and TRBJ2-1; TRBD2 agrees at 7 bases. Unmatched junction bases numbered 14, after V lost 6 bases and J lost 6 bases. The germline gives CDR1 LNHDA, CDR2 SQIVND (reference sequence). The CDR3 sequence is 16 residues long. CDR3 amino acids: CASSHSGLRGSNEQFF. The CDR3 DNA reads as TGTGCCAGTAGCCACTCGGGACTACGAGGGAGCAATGAGCAGTTCTTC. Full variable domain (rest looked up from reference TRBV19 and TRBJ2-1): DGGITQSPKYLFRKEGQNVTLSCEQNLNHDAMYWYRQDPGQGLRLIYYSQIVNDFQKGDIAEGYSVSREKKESFPLTVTSAQKNPTAFYLCASSHSGLRGSNEQFFGPGTRLTVL.

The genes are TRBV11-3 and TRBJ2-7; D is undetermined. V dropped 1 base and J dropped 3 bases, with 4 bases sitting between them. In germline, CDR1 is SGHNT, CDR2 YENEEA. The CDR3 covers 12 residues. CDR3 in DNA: TGTGCCAGCAGCTTAGTTATCTACGAGCAGTACTTC. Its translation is CASSLVIYEQYF.

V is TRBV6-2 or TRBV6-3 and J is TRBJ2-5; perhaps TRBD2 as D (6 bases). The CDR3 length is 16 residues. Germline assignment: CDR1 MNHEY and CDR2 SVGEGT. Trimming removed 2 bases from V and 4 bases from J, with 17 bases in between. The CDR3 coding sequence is TGTGCCAGCAGTTACGGCGGCGGGACGGGGCGAGAGACCCAGTACTTC. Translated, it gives CASSYGGGTGRETQYF.

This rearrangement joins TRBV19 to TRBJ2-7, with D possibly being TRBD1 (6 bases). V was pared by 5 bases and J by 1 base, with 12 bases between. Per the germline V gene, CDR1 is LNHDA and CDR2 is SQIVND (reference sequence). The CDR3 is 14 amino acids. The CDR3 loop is CASSPRGLSYEQYF. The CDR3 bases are TGTGCCAGTAGTCCCAGGGGCCTATCCTACGAGCAGTACTTC. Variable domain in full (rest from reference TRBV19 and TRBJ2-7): DGGITQSPKYLFRKEGQNVTLSCEQNLNHDAMYWYRQDPGQGLRLIYYSQIVNDFQKGDIAEGYSVSREKKESFPLTVTSAQKNPTAFYLCASSPRGLSYEQYFGPGTRLTVT.

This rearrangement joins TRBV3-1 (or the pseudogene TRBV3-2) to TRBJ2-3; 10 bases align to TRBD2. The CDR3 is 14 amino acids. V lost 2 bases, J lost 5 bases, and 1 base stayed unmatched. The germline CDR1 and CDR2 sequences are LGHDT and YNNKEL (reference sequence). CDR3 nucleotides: TGTGCCAGCAGCCAAAGGACTAGCGGAGATACGCAGTATTTT. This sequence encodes CASSQRTSGDTQYF.

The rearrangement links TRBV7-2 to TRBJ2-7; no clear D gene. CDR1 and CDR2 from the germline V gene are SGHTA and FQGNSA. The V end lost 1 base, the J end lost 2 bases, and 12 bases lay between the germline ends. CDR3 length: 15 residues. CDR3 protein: CASSLGLGSAYEQYF. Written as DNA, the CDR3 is TGTGCCAGCAGCTTAGGCCTCGGTTCCGCCTACGAGCAGTACTTC.

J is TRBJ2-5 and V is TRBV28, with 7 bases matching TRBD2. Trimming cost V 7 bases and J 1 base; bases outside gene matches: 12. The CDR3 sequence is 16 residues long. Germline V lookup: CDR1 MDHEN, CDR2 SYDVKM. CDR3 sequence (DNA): TGTGCCAGCATGCGGGAGAGAGGGTCCCTCCAAGAGACCCAGTACTTC. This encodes CASMRERGSLQETQYF.

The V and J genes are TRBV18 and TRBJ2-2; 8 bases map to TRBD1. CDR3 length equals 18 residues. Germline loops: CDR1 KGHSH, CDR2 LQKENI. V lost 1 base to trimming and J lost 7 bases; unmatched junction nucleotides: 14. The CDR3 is CASSPRYAGGESIGELFF. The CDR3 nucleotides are TGTGCCAGCTCACCACGATACGCAGGGGGCGAATCTATCGGGGAGCTGTTTTTT.

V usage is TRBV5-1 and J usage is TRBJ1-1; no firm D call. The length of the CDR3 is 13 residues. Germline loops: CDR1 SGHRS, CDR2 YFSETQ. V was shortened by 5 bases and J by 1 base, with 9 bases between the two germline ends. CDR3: CASRPTENTEAFF. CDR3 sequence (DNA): TGCGCCAGCAGACCCACAGAGAACACTGAAGCTTTCTTT.

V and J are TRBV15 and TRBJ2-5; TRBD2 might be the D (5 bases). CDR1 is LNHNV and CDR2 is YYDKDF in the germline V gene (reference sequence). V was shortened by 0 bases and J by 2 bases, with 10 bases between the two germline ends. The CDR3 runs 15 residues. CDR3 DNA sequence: TGTGCCACCAGCAGAGATCGAGGGAGACAAGAGACCCAGTACTTC. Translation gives CATSRDRGRQETQYF.

The CDR3 protein is CASSFYTGELFF. The CDR3 bases are TGTGCCAGCAGTTTCTACACCGGGGAGCTGTTTTTT. The chain uses TRBV27 and TRBJ2-2; no clear D gene. With 3 bases removed from V and 3 bases from J, the gap between germline ends came to 2 bases. CDR3 length: 12 residues. The germline V gene encodes CDR1 MNHEY and CDR2 SMNVEV (reference sequence).

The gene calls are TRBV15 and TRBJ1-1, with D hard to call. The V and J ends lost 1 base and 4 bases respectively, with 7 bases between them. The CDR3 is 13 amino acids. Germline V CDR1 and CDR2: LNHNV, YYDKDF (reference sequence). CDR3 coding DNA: TGTGCCACCAGCAGAGTGGGGAGCACTGAAGCTTTCTTT. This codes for CATSRVGSTEAFF. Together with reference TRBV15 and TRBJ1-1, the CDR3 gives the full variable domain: DAMVIQNPRYQVTQFGKPVTLSCSQTLNHNVMYWYQQKSSQAPKLLFHYYDKDFNNEADTPDNFQSRRPNTSFCFLDIRSPGLGDTAMYLCATSRVGSTEAFFGQGTRLTVV.

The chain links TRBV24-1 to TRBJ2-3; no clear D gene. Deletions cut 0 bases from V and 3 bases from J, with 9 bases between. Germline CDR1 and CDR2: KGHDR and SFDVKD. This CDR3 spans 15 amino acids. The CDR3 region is CATSDLYSPTDTQYF. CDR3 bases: TGTGCCACCAGTGATTTGTACTCCCCGACAGATACGCAGTATTTT.

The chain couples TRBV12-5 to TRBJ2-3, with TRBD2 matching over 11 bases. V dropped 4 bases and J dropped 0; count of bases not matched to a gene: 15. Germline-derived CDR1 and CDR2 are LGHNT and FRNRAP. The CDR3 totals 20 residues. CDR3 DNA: TGTGCTAGTGGTTCCCAGCGGTATTGGGGGACTAGCGGAAGCACAGATACGCAGTATTTT. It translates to CASGSQRYWGTSGSTDTQYF.

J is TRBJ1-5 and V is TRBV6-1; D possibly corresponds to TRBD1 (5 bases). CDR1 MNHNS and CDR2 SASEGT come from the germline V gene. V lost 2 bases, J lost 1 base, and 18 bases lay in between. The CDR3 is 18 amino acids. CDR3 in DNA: TGTGCCAGCAGTGAAAGGGGCCGGACGGCGGGGAGCAATCAGCCCCAGCATTTT. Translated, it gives CASSERGRTAGSNQPQHF.

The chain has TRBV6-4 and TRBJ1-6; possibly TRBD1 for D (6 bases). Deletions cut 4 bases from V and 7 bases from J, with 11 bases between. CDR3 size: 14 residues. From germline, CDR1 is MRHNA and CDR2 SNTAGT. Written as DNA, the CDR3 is TGTGCCAGCAGTGGGGGGCAGGCAAATTCACCCCTCCACTTT. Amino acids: CASSGGQANSPLHF.

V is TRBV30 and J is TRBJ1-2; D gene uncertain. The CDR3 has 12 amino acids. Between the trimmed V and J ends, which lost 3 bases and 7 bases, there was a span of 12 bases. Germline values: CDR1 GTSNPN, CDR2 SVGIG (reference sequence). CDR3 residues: CAWSWTARGYTF. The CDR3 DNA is TGTGCCTGGAGCTGGACTGCTCGTGGCTACACCTTC.

The CDR3 DNA reads as TGTGCCAGCAGTGGGGGAGGGGCGATGGCAGATACGCAGTATTTT. Translated: CASSGGGAMADTQYF. The chain recombines TRBV25-1 with TRBJ2-3, with 7 positions matching TRBD2. The CDR3 loop spans 15 amino acids. The V segment lost 4 bases and the J segment 4 bases; nucleotides outside the gene matches: 8. Germline CDR1 is MGHDK and CDR2 is SYGVNS. The whole variable domain, filled in from reference TRBV25-1 and TRBJ2-3, reads EADIYQTPRYLVIGTGKKITLECSQTMGHDKMYWYQQDPGMELHLIHYSYGVNSTEKGDLSSESTVSRIRTEHFPLTLESARPSHTSQYLCASSGGGAMADTQYFGPGTRLTVL.

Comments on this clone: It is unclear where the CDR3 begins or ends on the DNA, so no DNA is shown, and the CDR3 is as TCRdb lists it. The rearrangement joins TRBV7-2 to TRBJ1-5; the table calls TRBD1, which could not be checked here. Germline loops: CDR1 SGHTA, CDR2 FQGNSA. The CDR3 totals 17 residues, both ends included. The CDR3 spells CASSFGPGKSSNQPQHF.

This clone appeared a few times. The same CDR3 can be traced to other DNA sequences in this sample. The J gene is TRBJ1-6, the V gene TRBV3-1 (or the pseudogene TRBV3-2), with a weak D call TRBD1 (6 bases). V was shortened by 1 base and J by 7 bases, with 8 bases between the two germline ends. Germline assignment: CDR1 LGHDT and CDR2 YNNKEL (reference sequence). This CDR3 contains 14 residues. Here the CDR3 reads CASSQGQGNSPLHF. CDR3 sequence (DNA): TGTGCCAGCAGCCAAGGGCAGGGGAATTCACCCCTCCACTTT.

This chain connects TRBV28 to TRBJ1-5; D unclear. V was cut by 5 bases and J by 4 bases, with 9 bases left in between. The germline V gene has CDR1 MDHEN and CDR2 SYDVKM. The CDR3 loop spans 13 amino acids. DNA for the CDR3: TGTGCCAGCAGTCCCCTTCGGAATCAGCCCCAGCATTTT. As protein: CASSPLRNQPQHF.